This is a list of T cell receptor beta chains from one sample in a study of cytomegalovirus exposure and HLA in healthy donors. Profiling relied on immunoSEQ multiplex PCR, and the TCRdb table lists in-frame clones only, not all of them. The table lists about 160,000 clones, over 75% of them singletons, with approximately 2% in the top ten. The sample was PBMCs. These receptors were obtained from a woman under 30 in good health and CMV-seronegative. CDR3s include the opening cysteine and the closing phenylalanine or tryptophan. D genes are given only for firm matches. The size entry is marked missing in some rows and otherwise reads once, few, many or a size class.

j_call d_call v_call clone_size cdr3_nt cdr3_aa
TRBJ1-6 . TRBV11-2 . TGTGCCAGCAGCTTAACCAGTGCGGGGTGGGTCTATAATTCACCCCTCCACTTT CASSLTSAGWVYNSPLHF
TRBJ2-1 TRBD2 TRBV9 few TGTGCCAGCAGCGACGGGACTAGTGCCTCCAATGAGCAGTTCTTC CASSDGTSASNEQFF
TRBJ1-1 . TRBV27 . TGTGCCAGCAGTTTTGTCAGGGGCCGGGGCATGAACACTGAAGCTTTCTTT CASSFVRGRGMNTEAFF
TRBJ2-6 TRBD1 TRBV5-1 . TGCGCCAGCAGCCTCTACTTAGCACAGGGGACTGGGGCCAACGTCCTGACTTTC CASSLYLAQGTGANVLTF
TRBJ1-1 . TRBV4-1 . TGCGCCAGCAGCCAAGAACCCCAGGGGAACACTGAAGCTTTCTTT CASSQEPQGNTEAFF
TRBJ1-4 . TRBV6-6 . TGTGCCAGCACAAACTCCCAAATACTGTTTTTT CASTNSQILFF
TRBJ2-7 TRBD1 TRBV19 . TGTGCCAGTAGTGATCCGGGACAGGGCAGCGAGCAGTACTTC CASSDPGQGSEQYF
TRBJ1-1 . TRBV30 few TGTGCCTGGAGCCTCGGGGGGGAGGGAAACACTGAAGCTTTCTTT CAWSLGGEGNTEAFF
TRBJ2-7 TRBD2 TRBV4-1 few TGCGCCAGCAGCCAAGTCCCTAGCGGGATATACGAGCAGTACTTC CASSQVPSGIYEQYF
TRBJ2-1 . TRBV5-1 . TGCGCCAGCAGCTTGGACCCTAGTGGGGAGCAGTTCTTC CASSLDPSGEQFF
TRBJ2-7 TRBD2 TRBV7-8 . TGTGCCAGCAGCTCGAGACGTAGCCTAGCGGGGGTCTCCTACGAGCAGTACTTC CASSSRRSLAGVSYEQYF
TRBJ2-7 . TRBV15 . TGTGCCACCAGCAGGCAGTTAACTAGCTCCTACGAGCAGTACTTC CATSRQLTSSYEQYF
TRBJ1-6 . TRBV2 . TGTGCCAGCAGTGAAATCCGGGATCGGAATTCACCCCTCCACTTT CASSEIRDRNSPLHF
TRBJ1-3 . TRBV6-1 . TGTGCCAGCATTTCGGACTGGCGGATAGTATATTTT CASISDWRIVYF
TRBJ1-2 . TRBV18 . TGTGCCAGCTCACCCTCACACCCCAGCGGTGGCTACACCTTC CASSPSHPSGGYTF
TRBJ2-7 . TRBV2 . TGTGCCAGCAGTGAAGTGGTCGGCTCCTACGAGCAGTACTTC CASSEVVGSYEQYF
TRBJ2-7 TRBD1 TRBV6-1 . TGTGCCAGCAGTGGGCGGACAGGGCTCTCCTACGAGCAGTACTTC CASSGRTGLSYEQYF
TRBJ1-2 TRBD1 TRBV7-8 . TGTGCCAGCAGCCAATTAATTGTTCCCGGATACAGGGGCAGCAGTGGCTACACCTTC CASSQLIVPGYRGSSGYTF
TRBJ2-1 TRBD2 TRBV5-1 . TGCGCCAGCAGCTTGGTAGCGGGGGGGTACAATGAGCAGTTCTTC CASSLVAGGYNEQFF
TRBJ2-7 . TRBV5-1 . TGCGCCAGCAGCTTGGGTAGCAGAGGTTCCTACGAGCAGTACTTC CASSLGSRGSYEQYF
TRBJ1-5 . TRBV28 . TGTGCCAGCAGCAACCAAGAGACAGCAAATCAGCCCCAGCATTTT CASSNQETANQPQHF
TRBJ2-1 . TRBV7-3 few TGTGCCAGCAGCTTCCTAGGCCGGAATGAGCAGTTCTTC CASSFLGRNEQFF
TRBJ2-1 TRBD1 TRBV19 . TGTGCCAGTAGTATTTCGGGACAGGGGGGGAATGAGCAGTTCTTC CASSISGQGGNEQFF
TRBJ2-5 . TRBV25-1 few TGTGCCAGCAGTGATCATGGGGCCGTATTAGAGACCCAGTACTTC CASSDHGAVLETQYF
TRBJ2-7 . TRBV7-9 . TGTGCCAGCAGCTTAGTCTTGGGGGAGGCCTACGAGCAGTACTTC CASSLVLGEAYEQYF
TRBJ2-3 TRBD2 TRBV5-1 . TGCGCCAGCAGCTTGGGGGCTAGCGGGGGCCCAGATACGCAGTATTTT CASSLGASGGPDTQYF
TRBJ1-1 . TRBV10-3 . TGTGCCATCGGCGGGGCGAAGAACACTGAAGCTTTCTTT CAIGGAKNTEAFF
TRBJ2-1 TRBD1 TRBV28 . TGTGCCAGCAGCCGACCGGGACAGCCCTACAATGAGCAGTTCTTC CASSRPGQPYNEQFF
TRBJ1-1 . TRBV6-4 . TGTGCCAGCAGCAGGGGTTCGAACACTGAAGCTTTCTTT CASSRGSNTEAFF
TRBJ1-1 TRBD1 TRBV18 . TGTGCCAGCTCAGAAAGGGGGCCCCTGAACACTGAAGCTTTCTTT CASSERGPLNTEAFF
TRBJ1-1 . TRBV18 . TGTGCCAGCTCACCAGCCGAGGGGAACACTGAAGCTTTCTTT CASSPAEGNTEAFF
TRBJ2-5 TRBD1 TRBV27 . TGTGCCAGCAGTTTACTCCGGACAGGGGTTAAGACCCAGTACTTC CASSLLRTGVKTQYF
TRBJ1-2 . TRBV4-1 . TGCGCCAGCAGCCAGAGGACAGACTACACCTTC CASSQRTDYTF
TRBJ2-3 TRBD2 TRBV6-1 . TGTGCCAGCGGGGCCGGGGGGGCTAGCACAGATACGCAGTATTTT CASGAGGASTDTQYF
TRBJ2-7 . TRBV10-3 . TGTGCCATCAGTGAGGTTGTAGCGTCTGACTCCTACGAGCAGTACTTC CAISEVVASDSYEQYF
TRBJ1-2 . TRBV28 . TGTGCCAGCCATTACTATGGCTACACCTTC CASHYYGYTF
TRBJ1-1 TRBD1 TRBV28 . TGTGCCAGCAGTTTAGGTAGTCGGACAGGGGCTCGGCAGGCTTTCTTT CASSLGSRTGARQAFF
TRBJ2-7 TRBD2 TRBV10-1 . TGCGCCAGCAGTGAGGTGCGGGAGGGGCTCGAGCAGTACTTC CASSEVREGLEQYF
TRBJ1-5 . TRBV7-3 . TGTGCCAGCAGCTTAAGTCCCTCGCCCGGGCAGCCCCAGCATTTT CASSLSPSPGQPQHF
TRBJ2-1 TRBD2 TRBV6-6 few TGTGCCAGCAGTTACCGCCCCGGGAGGGCGTCCAATGAGCAGTTCTTC CASSYRPGRASNEQFF
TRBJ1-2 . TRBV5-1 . TGCGCCAGCAGCTTGGGTACGGTTAACTATGGCTACACCTTC CASSLGTVNYGYTF
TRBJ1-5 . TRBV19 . TGTGCCAGTAGCGGGATGGGGAGCAATCAGCCCCAGCATTTT CASSGMGSNQPQHF
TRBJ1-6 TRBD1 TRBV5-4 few TGTGCCAGCAGCAAGGACAGGAATTCACCCCTCCACTTT CASSKDRNSPLHF
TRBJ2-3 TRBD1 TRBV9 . TGTGCCAGCAGCGAACAGGGGTGGGGCACAGATACGCAGTATTTT CASSEQGWGTDTQYF
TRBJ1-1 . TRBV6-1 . TGTGCCAGCACTTTACAGGGAGAAGCTTTCTTT CASTLQGEAFF
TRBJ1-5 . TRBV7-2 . TGTGCCAGCAGCCCGACCCAACAGAGCAATCAGCCCCAGCATTTT CASSPTQQSNQPQHF
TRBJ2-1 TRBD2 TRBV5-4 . TGTGCCAGCACCGGGACTAGCGGGTACAATGAGCAGTTCTTC CASTGTSGYNEQFF
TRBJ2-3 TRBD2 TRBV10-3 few TGTGCCATCAGCGCCCACGGGGGGGAAGGAACGCAGTATTTT CAISAHGGEGTQYF
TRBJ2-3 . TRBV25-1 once TGTGCCAGCAGTGAACTCACTAGTTCTGCAGATACGCAGTATTTT CASSELTSSADTQYF
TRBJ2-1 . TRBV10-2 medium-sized TGCGCCAGCAGTGATTCGGGATTCGATGAGCAGTTCTTC CASSDSGFDEQFF
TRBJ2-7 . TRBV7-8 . TGTGCCAGCAGCTTGGTCGGGACCTACGAGCAGTACTTC CASSLVGTYEQYF
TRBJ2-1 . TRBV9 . TGTGCCAGCAGCGTAGCTGCGCTAGCAGGCGTAAATGAGCAGTTCTTC CASSVAALAGVNEQFF
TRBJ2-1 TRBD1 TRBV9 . TGTGCCAGCAGCCCCCGCCCACCGGGACAGCCTGTCTACAATGAGCAGTTCTTC CASSPRPPGQPVYNEQFF
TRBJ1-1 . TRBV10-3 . TGTGCCATCAGCGACAGACCCTTGAACACTGAAGCTTTCTTT CAISDRPLNTEAFF
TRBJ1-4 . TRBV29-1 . TGCAGCGTCGCCGGTTGGAATGAAAAACTGTTTTTT CSVAGWNEKLFF
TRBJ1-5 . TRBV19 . TGTGCCAGTAGTATAGTAGAGGGTATGGGCAATCAGCCCCAGCATTTT CASSIVEGMGNQPQHF
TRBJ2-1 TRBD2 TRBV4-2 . TGTGCCAGCAGTGCAAGCGGGGGGGCTTACAATGAGCAGTTCTTC CASSASGGAYNEQFF
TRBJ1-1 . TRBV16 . TGTGCCAGCAGGGGGGCAGGGTCTGAAGCTTTCTTT CASRGAGSEAFF